The rows below give T cell receptor beta chains drawn from one sample of a study of T-cell memory formation after mild COVID-19. A single record per CDR3 protein comes from TCRdb applying MiXCR to the 5' RACE reads. The sample has hundreds of thousands of distinct CDR3 sequences, about 15% seen once. Specimen: PBMCs or a T cell subset sorted from them (not recorded which). These receptors all stem from a young man who had mild COVID-19 (a few samples of this study predate the infection). Cell type and time point are not known. The CDR3 runs from the conserved cysteine through the conserved F or W. The order of the fields is V gene, CDR3 length, D gene, clone size, J gene, CDR3 DNA, CDR3 protein. The D gene is left open where the match is weak. Clone size is stated in some rows and not others, as once, few, many or a class when expanded.

V gene: TRBV2
CDR3 length: 14
D gene: NA
clone size: NA
J gene: TRBJ2-2
CDR3 DNA: TGTGCCAGCAGGAGGGAATCGAACACCGGGGAGCTGTTTTTT
CDR3 protein: CASRRESNTGELFF

V gene: TRBV12-3/TRBV12-4
CDR3 length: 16
D gene: TRBD1
clone size: few
J gene: TRBJ1-6
CDR3 DNA: TGTGCCAGCAGTTTATATAGGGACAGGCCTAATTCACCCCTCCACTTT
CDR3 protein: CASSLYRDRPNSPLHF

V gene: TRBV6-2/TRBV6-3
CDR3 length: 15
D gene: TRBD2
clone size: NA
J gene: TRBJ2-7
CDR3 DNA: TGTGCCAGCAGGCGGGGTCTAGCGGGAACCTACGAGCAGTGCTTC
CDR3 protein: CASRRGLAGTYEQCF

V gene: TRBV10-3
CDR3 length: 17
D gene: TRBD2
clone size: NA
J gene: TRBJ2-1
CDR3 DNA: TGTGCCATCAGTGAGGGCGGGAGAGGGATGGGATACAATGAGCAGTTCTTC
CDR3 protein: CAISEGGRGMGYNEQFF

V gene: TRBV5-5
CDR3 length: 16
D gene: TRBD2
clone size: few
J gene: TRBJ2-5
CDR3 DNA: TGTGCCAGCAGCTTAATGTCCGGGACTAGCCAAGAGACCCAGTACTTC
CDR3 protein: CASSLMSGTSQETQYF

V gene: TRBV25-1
CDR3 length: 16
D gene: TRBD2
clone size: NA
J gene: TRBJ2-7
CDR3 DNA: TGTGCCAGCAGTGAAAGCGGGGGGCTTTTGTCCTACGAGCAGTACTTC
CDR3 protein: CASSESGGLLSYEQYF

V gene: TRBV5-1
CDR3 length: 15
D gene: NA
clone size: NA
J gene: TRBJ2-1
CDR3 DNA: TGCGCCAGCAGCGTCGGTGGGGGCACAAACAATGAGCAGTTCTTC
CDR3 protein: CASSVGGGTNNEQFF

V gene: TRBV20-1
CDR3 length: 14
D gene: TRBD1
clone size: few
J gene: TRBJ1-1
CDR3 DNA: TGCAGTGCAAGGACAGGTAGCGTGGTCGCTGAAGCTTTCTTT
CDR3 protein: CSARTGSVVAEAFF

V gene: TRBV11-2
CDR3 length: 18
D gene: NA
clone size: NA
J gene: TRBJ2-6
CDR3 DNA: TGTGCCAGCAGTCATTTCGCAGACCTTAGCTCTGGGGCCAACGTCCTGACTTTC
CDR3 protein: CASSHFADLSSGANVLTF

V gene: TRBV7-2
CDR3 length: 14
D gene: TRBD1
clone size: few
J gene: TRBJ1-2
CDR3 DNA: TGTGCCAGCAGCCTACAACAGGGGGACTATGGCTACACCTTC
CDR3 protein: CASSLQQGDYGYTF

V gene: TRBV3-1
CDR3 length: 15
D gene: NA
clone size: NA
J gene: TRBJ2-1
CDR3 DNA: TGTGCCAGCAGCCAAGACACCTGGGGGGACAATGAGCAGTTCTTC
CDR3 protein: CASSQDTWGDNEQFF

V gene: TRBV18
CDR3 length: 13
D gene: NA
clone size: NA
J gene: TRBJ1-3
CDR3 DNA: TGTGCCAGCTCACGGGGGACTGGAAACACCATATATTTT
CDR3 protein: CASSRGTGNTIYF

V gene: TRBV7-2
CDR3 length: 14
D gene: NA
clone size: few
J gene: TRBJ2-1
CDR3 DNA: TGTGCCAGCAGCTTTAGGGGGAACGTGAATGAGCAGTTCTTC
CDR3 protein: CASSFRGNVNEQFF

V gene: TRBV4-2
CDR3 length: 15
D gene: NA
clone size: few
J gene: TRBJ2-4
CDR3 DNA: TGTGCCAGCAGCCGGACTCAGGGGCAGGGAAACATTCAGTACTTC
CDR3 protein: CASSRTQGQGNIQYF

V gene: TRBV20-1
CDR3 length: 10
D gene: NA
clone size: NA
J gene: TRBJ1-1
CDR3 DNA: TGCAGTGCTCCCGGGATCAAAGCTTTCTTT
CDR3 protein: CSAPGIKAFF

V gene: TRBV7-3
CDR3 length: 14
D gene: NA
clone size: NA
J gene: TRBJ2-5
CDR3 DNA: TGTGCCAGCAGCTTCAGGGGATCTAAAGAGACCCAGTACTTC
CDR3 protein: CASSFRGSKETQYF

V gene: TRBV5-5
CDR3 length: 15
D gene: TRBD1
clone size: NA
J gene: TRBJ1-2
CDR3 DNA: TGTGCCAGCAGCCTCTCGGACAGGACGAACTATGGCTACACCTTC
CDR3 protein: CASSLSDRTNYGYTF

V gene: TRBV5-1
CDR3 length: 14
D gene: NA
clone size: few
J gene: TRBJ2-3
CDR3 DNA: TGCGCCAGCAGCTCAGAGCGGAGCACAGATACGCAGTATTTT
CDR3 protein: CASSSERSTDTQYF

V gene: TRBV6-5
CDR3 length: 16
D gene: NA
clone size: NA
J gene: TRBJ1-6
CDR3 DNA: TGTGCCACCAACAGCGGTTGGGCGGATTATAATTCACCCCTCCACTTT
CDR3 protein: CATNSGWADYNSPLHF

V gene: TRBV5-1
CDR3 length: 15
D gene: NA
clone size: few
J gene: TRBJ1-4
CDR3 DNA: TGCGCCAGCAGCCCGGACAGCGCGGGTAATGAAAAACTGTTTTTT
CDR3 protein: CASSPDSAGNEKLFF

V gene: TRBV4-1
CDR3 length: 15
D gene: TRBD1
clone size: few
J gene: TRBJ1-1
CDR3 DNA: TGCGCCAGCAGCCCCCGGGACAGGCAAAACACTGAAGCTTTCTTT
CDR3 protein: CASSPRDRQNTEAFF

V gene: TRBV6-5
CDR3 length: 16
D gene: NA
clone size: NA
J gene: TRBJ2-7
CDR3 DNA: TGTGCCAGCAGTCCCTTTGGTAGCGGAGCCTCATACGAGCAGTACTTC
CDR3 protein: CASSPFGSGASYEQYF

V gene: TRBV5-1
CDR3 length: 16
D gene: TRBD1
clone size: few
J gene: TRBJ1-4
CDR3 DNA: TGCGCCAGCAGCCACCCGGCAGGACAGGGGAGTGAAAAACTGTTTTTT
CDR3 protein: CASSHPAGQGSEKLFF

V gene: TRBV3-1
CDR3 length: 12
D gene: NA
clone size: many
J gene: TRBJ1-3
CDR3 DNA: TGTGCCAGCAGCCAAGTTGGAAACACCATATATTTT
CDR3 protein: CASSQVGNTIYF

V gene: TRBV12-3/TRBV12-4
CDR3 length: 13
D gene: NA
clone size: few
J gene: TRBJ2-2
CDR3 DNA: TGTGCCAGCAGTCAACAGGGGAGGCGGGAGCTGTTTTTT
CDR3 protein: CASSQQGRRELFF

V gene: TRBV4-1
CDR3 length: 18
D gene: TRBD2
clone size: NA
J gene: TRBJ2-3
CDR3 DNA: TGCGCCAGCAGCCCCTCGGGCGGGGGGCCGGAAGGCACAGATACGCAGTATTTT
CDR3 protein: CASSPSGGGPEGTDTQYF

V gene: TRBV4-3
CDR3 length: 16
D gene: TRBD1
clone size: many
J gene: TRBJ2-1
CDR3 DNA: TGCGCCAGCAGCCAGGGGCCGGGACAGGGTAGCAATGAGCAGTTCTTC
CDR3 protein: CASSQGPGQGSNEQFF

V gene: TRBV4-1
CDR3 length: 14
D gene: TRBD1
clone size: few
J gene: TRBJ1-5
CDR3 DNA: TGCGCCAGCAGCCGGTTGACAGGGGGACAGCCCCAGCATTTT
CDR3 protein: CASSRLTGGQPQHF

V gene: TRBV12-5
CDR3 length: 12
D gene: NA
clone size: NA
J gene: TRBJ2-7
CDR3 DNA: TGTGCTAGTGGGCACGAGGGGGGCGAGCAGTACTTC
CDR3 protein: CASGHEGGEQYF

V gene: TRBV7-2
CDR3 length: 11
D gene: TRBD1
clone size: NA
J gene: TRBJ1-5
CDR3 DNA: TGTGCCAGCAGTCTGGACAGGGTCGTGCATTTT
CDR3 protein: CASSLDRVVHF

V gene: TRBV12-3/TRBV12-4
CDR3 length: 13
D gene: NA
clone size: few
J gene: TRBJ2-1
CDR3 DNA: TGTGCCAGCAGCGCGGGAATTTACAATGAGCAGTTCTTC
CDR3 protein: CASSAGIYNEQFF

V gene: TRBV20-1
CDR3 length: 13
D gene: NA
clone size: NA
J gene: TRBJ2-4
CDR3 DNA: TGCAGTGCTCCACGGGACACGACATACATTCAGTACTTC
CDR3 protein: CSAPRDTTYIQYF

V gene: TRBV28
CDR3 length: 14
D gene: TRBD1
clone size: few
J gene: TRBJ1-1
CDR3 DNA: TGTGCCAGCAGTCTTCCACAGGGGCGGACTGAAGCTTTCTTT
CDR3 protein: CASSLPQGRTEAFF

V gene: TRBV20-1
CDR3 length: 14
D gene: NA
clone size: NA
J gene: TRBJ2-1
CDR3 DNA: TGCAGTGCCCCCACAGGGAGCTCCTACAATGAGCAGTTCTTC
CDR3 protein: CSAPTGSSYNEQFF

V gene: TRBV3-1
CDR3 length: 15
D gene: NA
clone size: NA
J gene: TRBJ1-6
CDR3 DNA: TGTGCCAGCAGGCCCGGCCGCACCTATAATTCACCCCTCCACTTT
CDR3 protein: CASRPGRTYNSPLHF

V gene: TRBV24-1
CDR3 length: 14
D gene: TRBD1
clone size: NA
J gene: TRBJ2-1
CDR3 DNA: TGTGCCACCAGTGATCCCTTACAGGGGTATGAGCAGTTCTTC
CDR3 protein: CATSDPLQGYEQFF

V gene: TRBV12-3/TRBV12-4
CDR3 length: 15
D gene: NA
clone size: NA
J gene: TRBJ2-1
CDR3 DNA: TGTGCCAGCAGTCCAGCGGATTGGTCCTACAATGAGCAGTTCTTC
CDR3 protein: CASSPADWSYNEQFF

V gene: TRBV6-6
CDR3 length: 16
D gene: TRBD1
clone size: NA
J gene: TRBJ2-2
CDR3 DNA: TGTGCCAGCAGTTCCCGGGACAGGGGGCACACCGGGGAGCTGTTTTTT
CDR3 protein: CASSSRDRGHTGELFF

V gene: TRBV7-2
CDR3 length: 11
D gene: NA
clone size: NA
J gene: TRBJ2-3
CDR3 DNA: TGTGCCAGCAGCAAAACCGATACGCAGTATTTT
CDR3 protein: CASSKTDTQYF

V gene: TRBV19
CDR3 length: 13
D gene: NA
clone size: NA
J gene: TRBJ1-5
CDR3 DNA: TGTGCCAGTAACAAGGGATGGAATCAGCCCCAGCATTTT
CDR3 protein: CASNKGWNQPQHF

V gene: TRBV5-6
CDR3 length: 14
D gene: NA
clone size: NA
J gene: TRBJ1-3
CDR3 DNA: TGTGCCAGCAGCCGAACAGGGCCTGGAAACACCATATATTTT
CDR3 protein: CASSRTGPGNTIYF

V gene: TRBV20-1
CDR3 length: 15
D gene: TRBD2
clone size: many
J gene: TRBJ2-1
CDR3 DNA: TGCAGTGCTAGGCCCCTAGCGGTCTCCTACAATGAGCAGTTCTTC
CDR3 protein: CSARPLAVSYNEQFF

V gene: TRBV10-1
CDR3 length: 14
D gene: TRBD1
clone size: few
J gene: TRBJ1-1
CDR3 DNA: TGCGCCAGCGGACCGACAGGGTATAACACTGAAGCTTTCTTT
CDR3 protein: CASGPTGYNTEAFF

V gene: TRBV9
CDR3 length: 16
D gene: TRBD1
clone size: NA
J gene: TRBJ1-1
CDR3 DNA: TGTGCCAGCAGCGTAGGAGCAGGGGGGAAGAACACTGAAGCTTTCTTT
CDR3 protein: CASSVGAGGKNTEAFF

V gene: TRBV6-5
CDR3 length: 16
D gene: NA
clone size: many
J gene: TRBJ1-4
CDR3 DNA: TGTGCCAGCAGTTACCGCTTTAATGGTTTTAATGAAAACCTGTTTTTT
CDR3 protein: CASSYRFNGFNENLFF

V gene: TRBV20-1
CDR3 length: 11
D gene: NA
clone size: NA
J gene: TRBJ2-1
CDR3 DNA: TGCAGTGCTAGAGTGCTTGGCGAGCAGTTCTTC
CDR3 protein: CSARVLGEQFF

V gene: TRBV20-1
CDR3 length: 13
D gene: NA
clone size: once
J gene: TRBJ1-5
CDR3 DNA: TGCAGTGCTAGAGATGGCTCTATCCAGCCCCAGCATTTT
CDR3 protein: CSARDGSIQPQHF

V gene: TRBV12-3/TRBV12-4
CDR3 length: 17
D gene: NA
clone size: NA
J gene: TRBJ1-5
CDR3 DNA: TGTGCCAGCAGTCCGGCGGTAGGCAGTTATAGCAATCAGCCCCAGCATTTT
CDR3 protein: CASSPAVGSYSNQPQHF

V gene: TRBV5-1
CDR3 length: 14
D gene: NA
clone size: many
J gene: TRBJ2-4
CDR3 DNA: TGCGCCAGCAGCTTGCGAGGGCCAGGGGACATTCAGTACTTC
CDR3 protein: CASSLRGPGDIQYF

V gene: TRBV9
CDR3 length: 16
D gene: TRBD2
clone size: NA
J gene: TRBJ2-3
CDR3 DNA: TGTGCCAGCAGCGTAGGGACTAGCGGGCGCACAGATACGCAGTATTTT
CDR3 protein: CASSVGTSGRTDTQYF

V gene: TRBV5-1
CDR3 length: 18
D gene: NA
clone size: NA
J gene: TRBJ2-6
CDR3 DNA: TGCGCCAGCAGCTTGGTTCCGGGGAAGGGTTCTGGGGCCAACGTCCTGACTTTC
CDR3 protein: CASSLVPGKGSGANVLTF

V gene: TRBV20-1
CDR3 length: 11
D gene: NA
clone size: NA
J gene: TRBJ2-1
CDR3 DNA: TGCAGTGCTAGGGGGAACAATGAGCAGTTCTTC
CDR3 protein: CSARGNNEQFF

V gene: TRBV28
CDR3 length: 15
D gene: NA
clone size: few
J gene: TRBJ2-5
CDR3 DNA: TGTGCCAGCAGTTCCGACAGGAGGACCCAAGAGACCCAGTACTTC
CDR3 protein: CASSSDRRTQETQYF

V gene: TRBV20-1
CDR3 length: 17
D gene: TRBD2
clone size: NA
J gene: TRBJ2-5
CDR3 DNA: TGCAGTGCTAGTAGTGAATCTAGCCCGGGACTAGGGGAGACCCAGTACTTC
CDR3 protein: CSASSESSPGLGETQYF

V gene: TRBV4-1
CDR3 length: 13
D gene: NA
clone size: NA
J gene: TRBJ2-3
CDR3 DNA: TGCGCCAGCGCCCGGGATCTCACAGATACGCAGTATTTT
CDR3 protein: CASARDLTDTQYF

V gene: TRBV7-9
CDR3 length: 14
D gene: NA
clone size: NA
J gene: TRBJ1-5
CDR3 DNA: TGTGCCAGCAGCCCCGGGGGGTTCAATCAGCCCCAGCATTTT
CDR3 protein: CASSPGGFNQPQHF

V gene: TRBV14
CDR3 length: 15
D gene: TRBD1
clone size: few
J gene: TRBJ1-2
CDR3 DNA: TGTGCCAGCAGCCGTTCAACACAGGGGTCTCATGGCTACACCTTC
CDR3 protein: CASSRSTQGSHGYTF